The 22 T cell receptor beta chains below were found in one sample sequenced in a study of Ad26.COV2.S vaccination and SARS-CoV-2 variants. Clones were sequenced by immunoSEQ multiplex PCR, and TCRdb holds only the in-frame ones, with some missing. Here the sample spans about 460,000 clones, about 89% being singletons. Regarding treatment: around 19 received Ad26.COV2.S at low or high dose, single or two shots; several received placebo; per-sample allocation not given. Day 63 after the first injection of vaccine or placebo was the sampling time. The material sequenced was peripheral blood, taken in a trial of Ad26.COV2.S vaccine versus placebo. Receptors originate from a person between 18 and 60 years old who received the Ad26.COV2.S COVID-19 vaccine or a placebo.

This sequence joins TRBV29-1 and TRBJ2-2, with 9 nucleotides matching TRBD2. Germline CDR1 and CDR2: SQVTM and ANQGSEA. This CDR3 is built from 15 residues. Germline trimming cut 5 bases from V and 5 bases from J; bases unmatched to any gene: 9. CDR3 bases: TGCAGCGTTTCTCCGGGACTAGCACGGACCGGGGAGCTGTTTTTT. Translation: CSVSPGLARTGELFF.

The CDR3 is CASSSDRVVTGELFF. The CDR3 DNA is TGTGCCAGCAGTTCCGACAGGGTGGTCACCGGGGAGCTGTTTTTT. The chain recombines TRBV27 with TRBJ2-2; 7 positions match TRBD1. This CDR3 contains 15 residues. Germline CDR1 MNHEY, CDR2 SMNVEV (reference sequence). The V gene end was trimmed by 4 bases and the J gene end by 4 bases; junction bases not matched to a gene: 6.

This clone was detected once. The chain couples TRBV7-3 to TRBJ2-7; 8 bases are a match to TRBD2. Germline loops: CDR1 SGHTA, CDR2 FQGTGA. CDR3 length equals 17 residues. V gave up 4 bases and J gave up 1 base; unmatched junction bases: 12. The CDR3 DNA follows: TGTGCCAGCAGCTACGGTGGGCCCAGCGGGGGATCCTACGAGCAGTACTTC. Encoded protein: CASSYGGPSGGSYEQYF.

This clone was found a few times. V and J are TRBV6-2 or TRBV6-3 and TRBJ1-1; D ambiguous. This CDR3 has 19 amino acids. In germline, CDR1 is MNHEY, CDR2 SVGEGT. The V gene lost 0 bases and the J gene lost 0 bases, with 20 bases spanning the gap. CDR3 DNA sequence: TGTGCCAGCAGTTACTCTTTCCAACGCCCCGGGCCCATGAACACTGAAGCTTTCTTT. It encodes CASSYSFQRPGPMNTEAFF.

CDR3 nucleotides: TGCAGTGCTAGTGTTCCTTTGGGCTACAATGAGCAGTTCTTC. Protein product: CSASVPLGYNEQFF. The rearrangement links TRBV20-1 to TRBJ2-1; no clear D gene. The germline V and J ends were trimmed by 3 bases and 3 bases, with 12 bases remaining between them. Germline V gives CDR1 DFQATT, CDR2 SNEGSKA (reference sequence). This CDR3 contains 14 residues.

The chain couples TRBV28 to TRBJ1-6, with D uncertain. The CDR3 length is 18 residues. In germline, CDR1 is MDHEN, CDR2 SYDVKM. Trimming removed 6 bases from V and 7 bases from J, with 25 bases in between. The CDR3 reads CASRITPEIRGRNSPLHF. The CDR3 DNA reads TGTGCCAGCAGGATCACCCCTGAAATCCGGGGAAGAAATTCACCCCTCCACTTT.

The J gene is TRBJ2-5, the V gene TRBV5-5; D perhaps matches TRBD1 (7 bases). The CDR3 runs 13 residues. V lost 4 bases to trimming and J lost 7 bases, with 14 bases between them. The germline V gene has CDR1 SGHKS and CDR2 YYEKEE (reference sequence). CDR3 in amino acids: CASSLATGLTQYF. The DNA for the CDR3 is TGTGCCAGCAGCCTAGCGACAGGGTTGACCCAGTACTTC.

J is TRBJ1-5 and V is TRBV20-1, with D unclear. The CDR3 sequence is 13 residues long. V lost 3 bases to trimming and J lost 0 bases, with 6 bases between them. Germline V gene data show CDR1 as DFQATT and CDR2 as SNEGSKA (reference sequence). DNA for the CDR3: TGCAGTGCTAGTCTGGGTAGCAATCAGCCCCAGCATTTT. This translates into CSASLGSNQPQHF.

The chain carries TRBV5-8 and TRBJ2-3, with D perhaps matching TRBD1 or TRBD2 (5 bases each). This CDR3 comprises 15 residues. V lost 5 bases to trimming and J lost 0 bases, with 13 bases between them. Per the germline V gene, CDR1 is SGHTS and CDR2 is YDEGEE. The CDR3 nucleotides read TGTGCCAGCAGGCTAGGGACCGTTAGCACAGATACGCAGTATTTT. Its protein product is CASRLGTVSTDTQYF. Filled out from reference TRBV5-8 and TRBJ2-3, the complete variable domain reads EAGVTQSPTHLIKTRGQQATLRCSPISGHTSVYWYQQALGLGLQFLLWYDEGEERNRGNFPPRFSGRQFPNYSSELNVNALELEDSALYLCASRLGTVSTDTQYFGPGTRLTVL.

V usage is TRBV9 and J usage is TRBJ2-3, with 7 bases aligning to TRBD2. Germline V gene data show CDR1 as SGDLS and CDR2 as YYNGEE. This CDR3 spans 16 amino acids. The ends lost 0 bases at V and 0 bases at J; junction bases unmatched: 4. Written as DNA, the CDR3 is TGTGCCAGCAGCGTAGGGTCTAGCGGTAGCACAGATACGCAGTATTTT. Protein product: CASSVGSSGSTDTQYF.

The genes are TRBV25-1 and TRBJ2-1; 12 positions match TRBD2. The CDR3 length is 18 residues. Trimming at V came to 0 bases and at J to 2 bases, leaving 5 bases not matched to a gene. Germline CDR1 and CDR2: MGHDK and SYGVNS. Written as DNA, the CDR3 is TGTGCCAGCAGTGAATATACCCGGACTAGCGGGACCTACAATGAGCAGTTCTTC. Protein: CASSEYTRTSGTYNEQFF.

The chain combines TRBV7-8 with TRBJ1-1; no definite D call. The germline CDR1 and CDR2 sequences are SGHVS and FQNEAQ. The V end lost 4 bases, the J end lost 0 bases, and 12 bases lay between the germline ends. The length of the CDR3 is 15 residues. In nucleotides, the CDR3 is TGTGCCAGCAGCTCCCGCCAGGTACTGAACACTGAAGCTTTCTTT. Its translation is CASSSRQVLNTEAFF.

The chain combines TRBV6-1 with TRBJ1-2; D is perhaps TRBD1 (6 bases). In germline, CDR1 is MNHNS, CDR2 SASEGT. The V gene lost 4 bases and the J gene lost 7 bases, with 25 bases spanning the gap. This CDR3 contains 17 residues. The CDR3 spells CASSARPWTENNFGYTF. The CDR3 nucleotides read TGTGCCAGCAGTGCGCGCCCCTGGACAGAGAATAATTTTGGCTACACCTTC.

V gene TRBV7-2 combines with J gene TRBJ1-1; D is ambiguous. The CDR3 consists of 13 residues. The V end was cut by 3 bases, the J end by 6 bases, with 11 bases between. CDR1 and CDR2 (germline): SGHTA, FQGNSA. CDR3 in amino acids: CASSLRVRAEAFF. DNA for the CDR3: TGTGCCAGCAGCTTGCGGGTACGCGCTGAAGCTTTCTTT.

The rearrangement joins TRBV23-1 to TRBJ2-5; D is unclear. TRBV23-1 is labeled an ORF, and its function is uncertain. The CDR3 has 14 amino acids. V was trimmed by 6 bases and J by 5 bases, leaving 16 bases between them. The CDR3 nucleotides are TGCGCCAGCAGATCACCGACTGGACCCGAGACCCAGTACTTC. Translating it yields CASRSPTGPETQYF.

V and J are TRBV2 and TRBJ2-1, with a tentative D call TRBD2 (5 bases). The CDR3 length is 15 residues. V lost 6 bases and J lost 0, with 12 bases in between. Germline-derived CDR1 and CDR2 are SNHLY and FYNNEI. Here the CDR3 DNA reads TGTGCCAGCAGACAAACTAGTAACTCCTACAATGAGCAGTTCTTC. Encoded protein: CASRQTSNSYNEQFF. Full variable domain (missing parts from reference TRBV2 and TRBJ2-1): EPEVTQTPSHQVTQMGQEVILRCVPISNHLYFYWYRQILGQKVEFLVSFYNNEISEKSEIFDDQFSVERPDGSNFTLKIRSTKLEDSAMYFCASRQTSNSYNEQFFGPGTRLTVL.

V usage is TRBV9 and J usage is TRBJ1-1, with D unresolved. There are 14 residues in the CDR3. Deletions cut 1 base from V and 1 base from J, with 8 bases between. CDR1 and CDR2 from the germline V gene are SGDLS and YYNGEE. The CDR3 sequence is CASSVLAGNTEAFF. In nucleotides, the CDR3 is TGTGCCAGCAGCGTACTGGCGGGGAACACTGAAGCTTTCTTT.

The chain couples TRBV9 to TRBJ1-2; D ambiguous. The length of the CDR3 is 13 residues. With 4 bases removed from V and 1 base from J, the gap between germline ends came to 8 bases. Germline-derived CDR1 and CDR2 are SGDLS and YYNGEE. The CDR3 sequence is CASSSRDNYGYTF. The CDR3 coding sequence is TGTGCCAGCAGCTCCCGGGATAACTATGGCTACACCTTC.

This clone was recorded a few times. The CDR3 DNA reads as TGTGCCAGCAGCGGCCGGACAGGGCAAGTTATATGGGGCACTGAAGCTTTCTTT. As protein: CASSGRTGQVIWGTEAFF. The chain carries TRBV5-4 and TRBJ1-1, with 8 positions matching TRBD1. This CDR3 contains 18 residues. V lost 4 bases to trimming and J lost 4 bases; unmatched junction nucleotides: 18. Germline V gene lookup returns CDR1 SGHNT and CDR2 YYREEE (reference sequence).

Written as DNA, the CDR3 is TGTGCCAGCAGCGCCCCTCGAGGGAACACTGAAGCTTTCTTT. Translated: CASSAPRGNTEAFF. The chain uses TRBV9 and TRBJ1-1, with D unclear. From germline, CDR1 is SGDLS and CDR2 YYNGEE. The CDR3 contains 14 residues. Trimming took 3 bases from V and 1 from J, leaving 10 bases between them.

The chain links TRBV3-1 (or the pseudogene TRBV3-2) to TRBJ1-2; the D is unclear. The CDR3 length is 12 residues. V lost 4 bases, J lost 4 bases, and 7 bases lay in between. The germline gives CDR1 LGHDT, CDR2 YNNKEL (reference sequence). In DNA, the CDR3 is TGTGCCAGCAGCCTTTCGAGCTATGGCTACACCTTC. Encoded protein: CASSLSSYGYTF.

To note about this clone: An end of the junction differs from the germline gene, which may be a read error. The V call is TRBV10-1, the J call TRBJ2-2; 8 nucleotides match TRBD2. In germline, CDR1 is WNHNN, CDR2 SYGVQD (reference sequence). This CDR3 has 11 residues. CDR3 region: CASTAGAGAVF. The CDR3 nucleotides are TGCGCCAGTACGGCGGGAGCGGGAGCTGTTTTT.